The present T cell receptor (beta chain) was sequenced within a study of CD8+CD57+ T cells in acquired aplastic anemia. Background on the study: Mean DNA quantity obtained from sorted CD4+ and CD8+ cells was 3 to 3.5 ug.

The template for TCR beta VDJ and CDR3 sequence profiling was genomic DNA. Using its own MiXCR run on the reads, TCRdb lists one record per CDR3 protein. The table shows 200,000 or so distinct CDR3 sequences, with less than 65% occurring only once. Study results and caveats: Significance was not reached for CD8+ Simpson's diversity between patients and controls. Common to patients and controls were roughly 30 CD8+ CDR3 sequences.

Concerning this clonotype: Its antigen is not known. The junction departs from germline at one end; a sequencing error may be responsible.

This receptor was obtained from a human donor with severe aplastic anemia or a healthy control (not recorded which). The material sequenced was sorted CD4+, CD8+, or CD8+CD57+ T cells (not recorded which) from PBMCs.

The CDR3 reads CASSGDSWDEKPFF. The CDR3 coding sequence is TGTGCCAGCAGTGGGGACAGTTGGGATGAAAAACCGTTTTTT. The V gene is TRBV2, the J gene TRBJ1-4, with 7 nucleotides matching TRBD1. Germline V gives CDR1 SNHLY, CDR2 FYNNEI. This CDR3 is 14 amino acids long.